The clone carrying this T cell receptor beta chain is a singleton in its sample. This sample was taken from a study of Ad26.COV2.S vaccination and SARS-CoV-2 variants. As for treatment: around 19 received Ad26.COV2.S at low or high dose, single or two shots; 5 received placebo; per-sample allocation not given. Specimen acquisition occurred on day 63 following the initial vaccine or placebo injection. V was pared by 4 bases and J by 1 base, with 9 bases of the junction left unmatched. The V gene's germline CDR1 is SGHNT and CDR2 YYREEE (reference sequence). The CDR3 has 17 amino acids. Measured with immunoSEQ multiplex PCR; TCRdb has only the in-frame clones, and not every one. The repertoire includes 350,000 to 400,000 clones, about nine tenths of them detected once, and 3.5% sits in the top ten.

The sequence was collected from a person aged 18-60 years who received the Ad26.COV2.S COVID-19 vaccine or a placebo. V and J are TRBV5-4 and TRBJ1-2; 11 positions match TRBD1. This sample comprised peripheral blood, obtained in a trial of Ad26.COV2.S vaccine versus placebo. DNA for the CDR3: TGTGCCAGCAGCCCTGGACAGGGGGCCGTAATTAACTATGGCTACACCTTC. This codes for CASSPGQGAVINYGYTF.